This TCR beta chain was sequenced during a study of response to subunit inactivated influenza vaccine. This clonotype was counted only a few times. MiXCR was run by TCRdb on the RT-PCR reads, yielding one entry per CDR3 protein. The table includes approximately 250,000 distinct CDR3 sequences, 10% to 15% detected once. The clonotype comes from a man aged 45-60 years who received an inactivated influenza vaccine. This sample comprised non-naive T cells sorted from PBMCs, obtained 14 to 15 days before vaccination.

Written as DNA, the CDR3 is TGTGCCAGCAGTTTACTATACTCAGGGGGGGAGGAAGCTTTCTTT. Its protein is CASSLLYSGGEEAFF. The chain has TRBV28 and TRBJ1-1; 7 nucleotides agree with TRBD1. The CDR3 totals 15 residues. V shed 2 bases, J shed 8 bases, and the junction held 11 bases outside the gene matches. In germline, CDR1 is MDHEN, CDR2 SYDVKM.